The 19 T cell receptor beta chains presented below share a single source sample, sequenced in a study of blood T cell repertoires in COVID-19. Generated by immunoSEQ multiplex PCR, the TCRdb table keeps only in-frame clones and is missing some. The sample shows 190,000 or so clones, more than 80% of them seen only once. The sequenced sample consisted of PBMCs or T cells enriched from blood (not recorded which). The source of these receptors is a woman under 30 who had recovered from COVID-19.

The chain recombines TRBV7-8 with TRBJ2-4; D perhaps matches TRBD2 (7 bases). V was shortened by 5 bases and J by 1 base, with 15 bases between the two germline ends. The germline V gene has CDR1 SGHVS and CDR2 FQNEAQ. This CDR3 has 16 amino acids. CDR3 nucleotides: TGTGCCAGCAGCCGTGGGGGGGCTTTGGCCAAAAACATTCAGTACTTC. Its protein product is CASSRGGALAKNIQYF.

The chain joins TRBV28 to TRBJ1-2; 9 positions agree with TRBD1. Germline V gene data show CDR1 as MDHEN and CDR2 as SYDVKM. The V and J ends lost 5 bases and 5 bases, in that order; junction bases with no gene match: 6. CDR3 size: 14 residues. For the CDR3, the DNA is TGTGCCAGCAGTCCCGGGACAGGGAAATATGGCTACACCTTC. It translates to CASSPGTGKYGYTF.

V is TRBV6-1 and J is TRBJ1-5; D possibly corresponds to TRBD1 (6 bases). Trimming cost V 3 bases and J 9 bases, with 18 bases left between them. Per the germline V gene, CDR1 is MNHNS and CDR2 is SASEGT. The CDR3 is 15 amino acids. The CDR3 DNA follows: TGTGCCAGCAGTGACGTGGGGGCCCCTGTGACGCCCCAGCATTTT. Amino acids: CASSDVGAPVTPQHF.

This clone has a handful of counts. The gene calls are TRBV10-2 and TRBJ1-6; 12 bases agree with TRBD1. The CDR3 is 15 residues long. Germline assignment: CDR1 WSHSY and CDR2 SAAADI. V was pared by 4 bases and J by 9 bases, with 4 bases of the junction left unmatched. The CDR3 loop is CASSGDRGRSSPLHF. The CDR3 region has the DNA TGCGCCAGCAGTGGGGACAGGGGGCGAAGTTCACCCCTCCACTTT.

This chain uses TRBV21-1 with TRBJ2-7; the D segment call TRBD1 is taken from the table without a DNA check. TRBV21-1 is classified as a pseudogene. CDR3 length equals 19 residues. The CDR3 DNA is TGTGCCAGCAGCAAACCGACCAATCCGGGCCGGGGACAGAACTACGAGCAGTACTTC. It yields the protein CASSKPTNPGRGQNYEQYF.

The chain links TRBV28 to TRBJ1-1; D is unresolved. The V end lost 10 bases, the J end lost 5 bases, and 14 bases lay between the germline ends. The CDR3 length is 12 residues. Per germline, CDR1 MDHEN and CDR2 SYDVKM. The CDR3 reads CAIVGGETEAFF. Written as DNA, the CDR3 is TGTGCCATCGTCGGCGGGGAGACTGAAGCTTTCTTT.

The chain combines TRBV7-3 with TRBJ1-3; D is unresolved. The germline gives CDR1 SGHTA, CDR2 FQGTGA. The germline V and J ends were trimmed by 5 bases and 0 bases, with 11 bases remaining between them. The CDR3 length is 15 residues. The CDR3 sequence: CASSSSSSSGNTIYF. In DNA form, the CDR3 reads TGTGCCAGCAGCAGCTCCTCGAGCTCTGGAAACACCATATATTTT.

This chain joins TRBV4-1 and TRBJ1-2; TRBD1 might be the D (5 bases). There are 16 residues in the CDR3. V was shortened by 0 bases and J by 4 bases, with 15 bases between the two germline ends. Germline assignment: CDR1 MGHRA and CDR2 YSYEKL. For the CDR3, the DNA is TGCGCCAGCAGCCAAGATGAATGGGGGGAGGCCTATGGCTACACCTTC. Amino acid sequence: CASSQDEWGEAYGYTF.

This clone was counted a few times. The chain recombines TRBV2 with TRBJ2-5; D may be TRBD1 (6 bases). Trimming removed 6 bases from V and 4 bases from J, with 18 bases in between. This CDR3 has 15 amino acids. Looked up from germline, CDR1 is SNHLY and CDR2 is FYNNEI. The chain's CDR3 is CASRAGVGAGETQYF. The DNA of the CDR3 is TGTGCCAGCAGAGCAGGGGTGGGTGCTGGAGAGACCCAGTACTTC.

The chain joins TRBV6-5 to TRBJ1-2; D possibly corresponds to TRBD1 (5 bases). The CDR3 spans 15 residues. Germline V gene data show CDR1 as MNHEY and CDR2 as SVGAGI. V was clipped by 0 bases and J by 8 bases, with 16 bases between them. The CDR3 DNA reads as TGTGCCAGCAGTTACTCCCAGCCTAGCGGGGGGGGCTACACCTTC. Protein sequence: CASSYSQPSGGGYTF.

The chain is built from TRBV18 and TRBJ2-2, with TRBD1 matching 10 bases. The CDR3 is made up of 17 amino acids. Germline CDR1 KGHSH, CDR2 LQKENI. Trimming took 2 bases from V and 4 from J; bases not matched to a gene: 7. CDR3 sequence: CASSPTTTGGITGELFF. The CDR3 nucleotides are TGTGCCAGCTCACCAACAACGACAGGGGGCATCACCGGGGAGCTGTTTTTT.

The genes are TRBV7-9 and TRBJ2-3, with 10 bases that match TRBD1. V trimming: 5 bases; J trimming: 2 bases; junction bases outside the gene matches: 4. There are 15 residues in the CDR3. In germline, CDR1 is SEHNR, CDR2 FQNEAQ (reference sequence). The CDR3 bases are TGTGCCAGCAGCGGCGACAGGGGGCTCACAGATACGCAGTATTTT. Encoded protein: CASSGDRGLTDTQYF.

As concerns this clone: Other DNA sequences in the same sample also yield this CDR3. The chain combines TRBV9 with TRBJ2-3, with TRBD2 matching 9 bases. This CDR3 is 16 amino acids long. Germline-derived CDR1 and CDR2 are SGDLS and YYNGEE. J was trimmed by 4 bases and V by 0 bases; bases with no gene match: 6. CDR3 protein: CASSVGGSGGSDTQYF. CDR3 coding DNA: TGTGCCAGCAGCGTAGGGGGTAGCGGGGGATCAGATACGCAGTATTTT.

This clone was counted once. The rearrangement joins TRBV27 to TRBJ1-2; TRBD1 agrees at 7 bases. This CDR3 has 16 amino acids. From germline, CDR1 is MNHEY and CDR2 SMNVEV (reference sequence). Unmatched junction bases numbered 12, after V lost 6 bases and J lost 2 bases. CDR3 nucleotides: TGTGCCAGCAGACCCCGGGAGGGGGCGGGGAACTATGGCTACACCTTC. Amino acid sequence: CASRPREGAGNYGYTF.

The chain couples TRBV5-4 to TRBJ2-3; a weak D match, TRBD2 (5 bases). Germline V gene lookup returns CDR1 SGHNT and CDR2 YYREEE (reference sequence). This CDR3 has 17 amino acids. Trimming shortened V by 3 bases and J by 3 bases, and 20 bases separated the two germline ends. The CDR3 DNA sequence: TGTGCCAGCAGCTCCCCGGGGTCGACACGCTGGACAGATACGCAGTATTTT. Its translation is CASSSPGSTRWTDTQYF. Complete variable domain (other parts from reference TRBV5-4 and TRBJ2-3): ETGVTQSPTHLIKTRGQQVTLRCSSQSGHNTVSWYQQALGQGPQFIFQYYREEENGRGNFPPRFSGLQFPNYSSELNVNALELDDSALYLCASSSPGSTRWTDTQYFGPGTRLTVL.

V gene TRBV2 combines with J gene TRBJ1-1; 8 bases align to TRBD1. Germline CDR1 is SNHLY and CDR2 is FYNNEI. This CDR3 contains 15 residues. V shed 7 bases and J 4 bases; nucleotides not matched to a gene: 11. In DNA, the CDR3 is TGTGCCAGCACGAAGCTCAATCAGGGGGCCACTGAAGCTTTCTTT. This sequence encodes CASTKLNQGATEAFF.

This sequence joins TRBV10-3 and TRBJ1-1; a weak D match, TRBD1 (5 bases). This CDR3 has 13 amino acids. Germline CDR1 and CDR2: ENHRY and SYGVKD. V was clipped by 8 bases and J by 1 base, with 11 bases between them. CDR3 protein: CAIGADPNTEAFF. The CDR3 DNA sequence: TGTGCCATCGGGGCGGACCCGAACACTGAAGCTTTCTTT.

The chain joins TRBV25-1 to TRBJ1-5, with a tentative D call TRBD1 (5 bases). V dropped 10 bases and J dropped 5 bases, with 18 bases sitting between them. Germline V lookup: CDR1 MGHDK, CDR2 SYGVNS. CDR3 length: 14 amino acids. The CDR3 spells CANLGRWDYQPQHF. The CDR3 DNA is TGTGCCAATCTAGGGCGATGGGACTATCAGCCCCAGCATTTT.

As regards this clone: This same CDR3 is encoded by further DNA sequences in the sample. The genes are TRBV20-1 and TRBJ2-7; D is uncertain. From germline, CDR1 is DFQATT and CDR2 SNEGSKA (reference sequence). This CDR3 contains 11 residues. Between the trimmed V and J ends, which lost 0 bases and 3 bases, there was a span of 3 bases. The CDR3: CSARDNYEQYF. CDR3 sequence (DNA): TGCAGTGCTAGAGACAACTACGAGCAGTACTTC.